The rows below give T cell receptor beta chains drawn from one sample of a study of T cells after yellow fever vaccination. TCRdb recomputed calls from the 5' RACE reads with MiXCR, one row per CDR3 protein. Among some 320,000 distinct CDR3 sequences listed, more than 8.5% were seen once. This sample comprised PBMCs, obtained on the day of the first yellow fever vaccination. Receptors were obtained from a man between 18 and 35 years old who received the YFV17D yellow fever vaccine. Both conserved end residues are part of each CDR3. The order of the fields is clone size, CDR3 length, V gene, J gene, D gene, CDR3 protein, CDR3 DNA. The D gene is left open where the match is weak. Size tells how often a clone was seen (once, few, many) or the class of an expanded clone, and some rows leave it out.

size: many
length: 16
V: TRBV9
J: TRBJ2-2
D: TRBD1
CDR3: CASSALQGASTGELFF
DNA: TGTGCCAGCAGCGCTCTACAGGGGGCTAGCACCGGGGAGCTGTTTTTT

size: .
length: 14
V: TRBV5-4
J: TRBJ2-3
D: .
CDR3: CASSLKQQGSTQYF
DNA: TGTGCCAGCAGTTTAAAGCAACAGGGATCTACGCAGTATTTT

size: many
length: 15
V: TRBV10-3
J: TRBJ2-1
D: TRBD2
CDR3: CAISQTSGGYNEQFF
DNA: TGTGCCATCAGTCAAACTAGCGGGGGGTACAATGAGCAGTTCTTC

size: many
length: 15
V: TRBV4-3
J: TRBJ2-1
D: .
CDR3: CASSQEGVSYNEQFF
DNA: TGCGCCAGCAGCCAAGAAGGGGTATCCTACAATGAGCAGTTCTTC

size: many
length: 13
V: TRBV10-2
J: TRBJ2-3
D: TRBD2
CDR3: CASRTSGLDTQYF
DNA: TGCGCCAGTCGGACTAGCGGGTTAGATACGCAGTATTTT

size: .
length: 14
V: TRBV10-3
J: TRBJ1-5
D: .
CDR3: CAISDRQDGQPQHF
DNA: TGTGCCATCAGTGACCGGCAGGACGGGCAGCCCCAGCATTTT

size: .
length: 14
V: TRBV12-3/TRBV12-4
J: TRBJ1-2
D: .
CDR3: CASSLRQGLSGYTF
DNA: TGTGCCAGCAGTTTAAGGCAGGGGCTCTCTGGCTACACCTTC

size: .
length: 12
V: TRBV20-1
J: TRBJ2-7
D: .
CDR3: CSAPSNSYEQYF
DNA: TGCAGTGCGCCCTCGAACAGCTACGAGCAGTACTTC

size: few
length: 13
V: TRBV3-1
J: TRBJ1-2
D: .
CDR3: CASSQEWAGGYTF
DNA: TGTGCCAGCAGCCAAGAGTGGGCCGGAGGCTACACCTTC

size: few
length: 12
V: TRBV6-6
J: TRBJ1-2
D: TRBD1
CDR3: CAILTGVDGYTF
DNA: TGTGCCATCTTGACAGGGGTAGATGGCTACACCTTC

size: .
length: 14
V: TRBV29-1
J: TRBJ2-5
D: .
CDR3: CSVEDSFRQETQYF
DNA: TGCAGCGTTGAGGACAGCTTCCGGCAAGAGACCCAGTACTTC

size: few
length: 15
V: TRBV5-6
J: TRBJ2-7
D: TRBD2
CDR3: CASSLYPSGGNEQYF
DNA: TGTGCCAGCAGCTTGTACCCTAGCGGGGGGAACGAGCAGTACTTC

size: few
length: 14
V: TRBV12-3/TRBV12-4
J: TRBJ1-1
D: .
CDR3: CASTIWAGNTEAFF
DNA: TGTGCCAGCACCATTTGGGCGGGGAACACTGAAGCTTTCTTT

size: many
length: 17
V: TRBV4-2
J: TRBJ2-1
D: TRBD2
CDR3: CASSRRTSGGPGDEQFF
DNA: TGTGCCAGCAGCCGCCGGACTAGCGGGGGGCCAGGAGATGAGCAGTTCTTC

size: .
length: 14
V: TRBV9
J: TRBJ2-1
D: .
CDR3: CASSGDAQANEQFF
DNA: TGTGCCAGCAGCGGGGACGCGCAGGCGAATGAGCAGTTCTTC

size: .
length: 15
V: TRBV5-5
J: TRBJ1-1
D: .
CDR3: CASSAPGSPSARAFF
DNA: TGTGCCAGCAGCGCCCCCGGGTCACCCTCAGCTCGAGCTTTCTTT

size: .
length: 11
V: TRBV20-1
J: TRBJ1-1
D: .
CDR3: CSALGNTEAFF
DNA: TGCAGTGCTCTTGGGAACACTGAAGCTTTCTTT

size: many
length: 13
V: TRBV5-5
J: TRBJ1-2
D: .
CDR3: CASSPEGNYGYTF
DNA: TGTGCCAGCAGCCCCGAGGGTAACTATGGCTACACCTTC

size: few
length: 12
V: TRBV20-1
J: TRBJ1-4
D: .
CDR3: CSSPGVGEKLFF
DNA: TGCAGTTCCCCTGGGGTGGGTGAAAAACTGTTTTTT

size: few
length: 15
V: TRBV7-9
J: TRBJ1-1
D: .
CDR3: CASSLRTAMNTEAFF
DNA: TGTGCCAGCAGCCTCAGGACAGCAATGAACACTGAAGCTTTCTTT

size: .
length: 13
V: TRBV11-2
J: TRBJ1-1
D: .
CDR3: CASSPDTLAAAFF
DNA: TGTGCCAGCAGCCCTGACACACTGGCAGCCGCTTTCTTT

size: many
length: 16
V: TRBV7-6
J: TRBJ2-5
D: .
CDR3: CASSSLDRTHQETQYF
DNA: TGTGCCAGCAGCTCATTAGACAGGACCCACCAAGAGACCCAGTACTTC

size: few
length: 13
V: TRBV7-2
J: TRBJ2-5
D: .
CDR3: CASSFSRGVGQYF
DNA: TGTGCCAGCAGCTTTTCCAGGGGGGTGGGCCAGTACTTC

size: .
length: 15
V: TRBV9
J: TRBJ2-5
D: TRBD2
CDR3: CASSPLAASGETQYF
DNA: TGTGCCAGCAGCCCACTAGCGGCGAGCGGGGAGACCCAGTACTTC

size: few
length: 14
V: TRBV6-5
J: TRBJ2-1
D: .
CDR3: CASSYGQPYNEQFF
DNA: TGTGCCAGCAGTTACGGACAGCCCTACAATGAGCAGTTCTTC

size: .
length: 12
V: TRBV28
J: TRBJ1-2
D: .
CDR3: CATKSGSYGYTF
DNA: TGTGCCACCAAGAGCGGATCCTATGGCTACACCTTC

size: few
length: 16
V: TRBV12-5
J: TRBJ1-5
D: .
CDR3: CASGSRGVENNQPQHF
DNA: TGTGCTAGTGGTTCCCGCGGGGTGGAGAACAATCAGCCCCAGCATTTT

size: many
length: 11
V: TRBV5-6
J: TRBJ1-2
D: .
CDR3: CASGSWGGYTF
DNA: TGTGCCAGCGGGTCGTGGGGTGGCTACACCTTC

size: .
length: 14
V: TRBV4-3
J: TRBJ1-2
D: .
CDR3: CASSQERYTYGYTF
DNA: TGCGCCAGCAGCCAAGAGCGATATACCTATGGCTACACCTTC

size: few
length: 17
V: TRBV5-1
J: TRBJ2-2
D: TRBD2
CDR3: CASSLSALAGNTGELFF
DNA: TGCGCCAGCAGCTTGTCGGCACTAGCGGGGAACACCGGGGAGCTGTTTTTT

size: few
length: 14
V: TRBV10-3
J: TRBJ2-1
D: TRBD2
CDR3: CAIRPAGDYNEQFF
DNA: TGTGCCATCCGCCCTGCGGGGGACTACAATGAGCAGTTCTTC

size: .
length: 11
V: TRBV5-4
J: TRBJ2-1
D: TRBD1
CDR3: CASSTTGRQFF
DNA: TGTGCCAGCAGCACGACAGGGAGGCAGTTCTTC

size: .
length: 15
V: TRBV11-2
J: TRBJ2-5
D: .
CDR3: CASSLDRALGKTQYF
DNA: TGTGCCAGCAGCTTAGATCGGGCCCTCGGAAAGACCCAGTACTTC

size: many
length: 14
V: TRBV4-2
J: TRBJ2-4
D: TRBD2
CDR3: CASSPAREGNIQYF
DNA: TGTGCCAGCAGCCCCGCAAGGGAGGGAAACATTCAGTACTTC

size: .
length: 16
V: TRBV30
J: TRBJ1-6
D: .
CDR3: CAWSALVGPYNSPLHF
DNA: TGTGCCTGGAGTGCCTTAGTGGGGCCCTATAATTCACCCCTCCACTTT

size: many
length: 14
V: TRBV6-2/TRBV6-3
J: TRBJ1-2
D: TRBD1
CDR3: CASRTPGQGYGYTF
DNA: TGTGCCAGCAGGACTCCGGGACAGGGGTATGGCTACACCTTC

size: .
length: 12
V: TRBV2
J: TRBJ1-2
D: .
CDR3: CATSEANYGYTF
DNA: TGTGCCACCTCCGAAGCTAACTATGGCTACACCTTC

size: many
length: 14
V: TRBV20-1
J: TRBJ2-5
D: .
CDR3: CSATATGSGETQYF
DNA: TGCAGTGCAACAGCTACAGGGTCGGGAGAGACCCAGTACTTC

size: .
length: 15
V: TRBV6-2/TRBV6-3
J: TRBJ1-3
D: TRBD1
CDR3: CASHSGTASGNTIYF
DNA: TGTGCCAGCCATTCCGGGACAGCCTCTGGAAACACCATATATTTT

size: few
length: 14
V: TRBV9
J: TRBJ2-3
D: .
CDR3: CASSASASTDTQYF
DNA: TGTGCCAGCAGCGCTAGCGCCAGCACAGATACGCAGTATTTT

size: few
length: 15
V: TRBV11-2
J: TRBJ2-3
D: TRBD1
CDR3: CASSPGTGRVDTQYF
DNA: TGTGCCAGCAGCCCCGGGACAGGGAGAGTGGATACGCAGTATTTT

size: few
length: 14
V: TRBV7-2
J: TRBJ2-3
D: .
CDR3: CASSPRQATDTQYF
DNA: TGTGCCAGCAGCCCAAGACAGGCCACAGATACGCAGTATTTT

size: few
length: 14
V: TRBV19
J: TRBJ2-3
D: .
CDR3: CASSSTPAGLQPYF
DNA: TGTGCCAGTAGTAGTACGCCCGCAGGGCTCCAACCGTATTTT

size: .
length: 13
V: TRBV24-1
J: TRBJ1-1
D: TRBD1
CDR3: CATINRDSTEAFF
DNA: TGTGCCACAATAAACCGGGACAGTACTGAAGCTTTCTTT

size: .
length: 14
V: TRBV7-9
J: TRBJ2-2
D: .
CDR3: CASSWATRDGELFF
DNA: TGTGCCAGCAGCTGGGCCACCCGGGACGGGGAGCTGTTTTTT

size: .
length: 14
V: TRBV4-1
J: TRBJ1-2
D: .
CDR3: CASSQETSRGGYTF
DNA: TGCGCCAGCAGCCAAGAAACATCCAGGGGAGGCTACACCTTC

size: .
length: 13
V: TRBV7-2
J: TRBJ1-2
D: .
CDR3: CASSSGRPRGYTF
DNA: TGTGCCAGCAGCTCCGGACGGCCGAGGGGCTACACCTTC

size: .
length: 17
V: TRBV7-2
J: TRBJ2-3
D: TRBD2
CDR3: CASSLVGLAGVTDTQYF
DNA: TGTGCCAGCAGCTTAGTCGGCCTAGCGGGGGTCACAGATACGCAGTATTTT

size: few
length: 15
V: TRBV9
J: TRBJ2-3
D: .
CDR3: CASSVVGGYADTQYF
DNA: TGTGCCAGCAGTGTCGTGGGGGGCTACGCAGATACGCAGTATTTT